These 22 T cell receptor beta chains were sequenced from one sample in a study of blood T cell dynamics during melanoma immunotherapy. Time point of the sample: pre-treatment baseline. Libraries were prepared by immunoSEQ multiplex PCR; TCRdb keeps only in-frame clonotypes and omits some of them. The sample shows about 13,000 clones, under 90% of them seen only once. This specimen consisted of blood, obtained from a patient treated with checkpoint blockade. These receptor sequences come from a human donor with melanoma.

The chain uses TRBV4-3 and TRBJ2-5; no reliable D call. The J call may be mistaken, given a closer DNA end match to TRBJ2-7. Germline V CDR1 and CDR2: LGHNA, YSLEER. The CDR3 runs to 14 residues. In nucleotides, the CDR3 is TGCGCCAGCAGCCAAGAGTTCTCTTCCTACGAGCAGTACTTC. Translating it yields CASSQEFSSYEQYF.

This clone has only one observation. This chain links TRBV9 with TRBJ2-1; either TRBD1 or TRBD2 may supply D (5 bases each). CDR1 SGDLS and CDR2 YYNGEE come from the germline V gene. This CDR3 region has 14 residues. Trimming took 6 bases from V and 5 from J, leaving 15 bases between them. The CDR3 DNA is TGTGCCAGCATCGCAGGGACGCACGACAATGAGCAGTTCTTC. Translated: CASIAGTHDNEQFF.

Concerning this clone itself: Different DNA sequences within this sample yield the same CDR3. The chain recombines TRBV6-5 with TRBJ2-3; D unresolved. Germline V CDR1 and CDR2: MNHEY, SVGAGI. The CDR3 sequence is 14 residues long. Trimming left V 0 bases short and J 2 bases short, with 6 bases between. The CDR3 loop is CASSYSISTDTQYF. The CDR3 DNA sequence: TGTGCCAGCAGTTACTCGATTTCCACAGATACGCAGTATTTT.

The rearrangement links TRBV29-1 to TRBJ2-7; D possibly corresponds to TRBD2 (5 bases). V dropped 2 bases and J dropped 7 bases, with 18 bases sitting between them. The CDR3 runs to 14 residues. Germline CDR1 and CDR2: SQVTM and ANQGSEA. The CDR3 DNA is TGCAGCGTTGAAAGTGGACGGCGTACGGGAGAGCAGTACTTC. It is translated as CSVESGRRTGEQYF.

V gene TRBV28 combines with J gene TRBJ1-1; D may be TRBD1 (6 bases). In germline, CDR1 is MDHEN, CDR2 SYDVKM. Trimming removed 5 bases from V and 1 base from J, with 11 bases in between. The CDR3 totals 14 residues. CDR3 sequence reads: CASSLGGGNTEAFF. CDR3 sequence (DNA): TGTGCCAGCAGTCTAGGGGGAGGGAACACTGAAGCTTTCTTT. Full variable domain (outside the CDR3, taken from reference TRBV28 and TRBJ1-1): DVKVTQSSRYLVKRTGEKVFLECVQDMDHENMFWYRQDPGLGLRLIYFSYDVKMKEKGDIPEGYSVSREKKERFSLILESASTNQTSMYLCASSLGGGNTEAFFGQGTRLTVV.

The chain has TRBV4-3 and TRBJ1-1, with TRBD1 as a possible D gene (6 bases). Between the trimmed V and J ends, which lost 4 bases and 4 bases, there was a span of 16 bases. CDR3 length equals 15 residues. From germline, CDR1 is LGHNA and CDR2 YSLEER. The CDR3 loop is CASSPHQGRSTEAFF. In DNA, the CDR3 is TGCGCCAGCAGCCCGCATCAGGGGAGATCCACTGAAGCTTTCTTT.

The chain combines TRBV19 with TRBJ2-2, with D unresolved. Between the trimmed V and J ends, which lost 5 bases and 6 bases, there was a span of 10 bases. This CDR3 region has 13 residues. CDR1 is LNHDA, CDR2 SQIVND, per germline (reference sequence). Written as DNA, the CDR3 is TGTGCCAGTAGTCCCCGAGTGGCCGGGGAGCTGTTTTTT. Residues: CASSPRVAGELFF.

This clone has a handful of counts. V gene TRBV30 combines with J gene TRBJ1-4; D uncertain. This CDR3 has 14 residues. V shed 1 base and J shed 3 bases, with 9 bases lying between them. Germline V CDR1 and CDR2: GTSNPN, SVGIG (reference sequence). This CDR3 reads CAWSAGRANEKLFF. The DNA for the CDR3 is TGTGCCTGGAGTGCGGGAAGAGCTAATGAAAAACTGTTTTTT.

The chain has TRBV4-3 and TRBJ1-2; D gene uncertain. The CDR3 spans 16 residues. The germline CDR1 and CDR2 sequences are LGHNA and YSLEER. V shed 0 bases and J shed 2 bases, with 13 bases lying between them. The CDR3 region has the DNA TGCGCCAGCAGCCAAGATTTTCTGGATGGGAACTATGGCTACACCTTC. Translation gives CASSQDFLDGNYGYTF.

The chain employs TRBV9 and TRBJ2-1; 12 nucleotides agree with TRBD2. Germline-derived CDR1 and CDR2 are SGDLS and YYNGEE. Losses at the gene ends were 0 bases for V and 10 bases for J; bases not matched to a gene: 11. The CDR3 sequence is 17 residues long. The CDR3 loop is CASSVGASGRALGEQFF. As DNA, the CDR3 is TGTGCCAGCAGCGTAGGGGCTAGCGGGAGGGCCCTCGGGGAGCAGTTCTTC.

The chain employs TRBV19 and TRBJ2-1, with D perhaps TRBD2 (6 bases). Germline V gene data show CDR1 as LNHDA and CDR2 as SQIVND (reference sequence). V lost 5 bases, J lost 8 bases, and 19 bases lay in between. The CDR3 sequence is 15 residues long. The CDR3 DNA sequence: TGTGCCAGTAGTTGGGGTTTGGGAGGCATCGATGAGCAGTTCTTC. Translation: CASSWGLGGIDEQFF.

This chain links TRBV2 with TRBJ2-2, with TRBD1 as a possible D gene (5 bases). The CDR3 covers 12 residues. V shed 8 bases and J shed 7 bases, with 11 bases lying between them. The germline gives CDR1 SNHLY, CDR2 FYNNEI. The CDR3 nucleotides read TGTGCCAGCCATAGGGGATACGGGGAGCTGTTTTTT. This translates into CASHRGYGELFF.

J is TRBJ2-5 and V is TRBV28; 7 bases match TRBD1. The J call may be wrong; the DNA end is better matched by TRBJ2-7. CDR1 is MDHEN and CDR2 is SYDVKM in the germline V gene. This CDR3 contains 14 residues. CDR3 amino acids: CASSPGTAFYEQYF. For the CDR3, the DNA is TGTGCCAGCAGTCCAGGGACAGCTTTCTACGAGCAGTACTTC.

This clone showed up just once. The J gene is TRBJ2-2, the V gene TRBV29-1; D uncertain. Germline V gene sequence: CDR1 SQVTM, CDR2 ANQGSEA. This CDR3 is 11 amino acids long. V lost 5 bases and J lost 6, with 7 bases in between. The CDR3 sequence: CSVHGSGELFF. CDR3 bases: TGCAGCGTTCACGGCTCCGGGGAGCTGTTTTTT.

This rearrangement joins TRBV7-9 to TRBJ2-3; D possibly corresponds to TRBD1 (6 bases). Germline assignment: CDR1 SEHNR and CDR2 FQNEAQ (reference sequence). The CDR3 runs 13 residues. With 3 bases removed from V and 9 bases from J, the gap between germline ends came to 13 bases. The CDR3 region is CASSLLLGQTQYF. For the CDR3, the DNA is TGTGCCAGCAGCTTGCTGCTCGGACAGACGCAGTATTTT. Combining the CDR3 with reference TRBV7-9 and TRBJ2-3 gives the whole variable domain DTGVSQNPRHKITKRGQNVTFRCDPISEHNRLYWYRQTLGQGPEFLTYFQNEAQLEKSRLLSDRFSAERPKGSFSTLEIQRTEQGDSAMYLCASSLLLGQTQYFGPGTRLTVL.

The V call is TRBV30, the J call TRBJ1-1; D is ambiguous. Trimming shortened V by 1 base and J by 2 bases, and 8 bases separated the two germline ends. CDR1 is GTSNPN and CDR2 is SVGIG in the germline V gene (reference sequence). The CDR3 is made up of 13 amino acids. The CDR3 DNA reads as TGTGCCTGGAGTGACAGACCTAACACTGAAGCTTTCTTT. It is translated as CAWSDRPNTEAFF.

The sample holds a few counts of this clone. The gene calls are TRBV9 and TRBJ1-5, with D perhaps matching TRBD1 (6 bases). V dropped 4 bases and J dropped 1 base, with 9 bases sitting between them. CDR1 and CDR2 from the germline V gene are SGDLS and YYNGEE. This CDR3 region has 14 residues. CDR3 DNA: TGTGCCAGCAGCATGAGGGGGAGCAATCAGCCCCAGCATTTT. Its translation: CASSMRGSNQPQHF.

The chain is built from TRBV4-3 and TRBJ1-1; D gene ambiguous. The CDR3 consists of 14 residues. Germline V gives CDR1 LGHNA, CDR2 YSLEER. With 0 bases removed from V and 9 bases from J, the gap between germline ends came to 14 bases. The CDR3: CASSQDETGRKAFF. The DNA for the CDR3 is TGCGCCAGCAGCCAAGATGAGACGGGCCGGAAAGCTTTCTTT.

The chain uses TRBV18 and TRBJ2-1; D not certain. Germline lookup yields CDR1 KGHSH and CDR2 LQKENI. The length of the CDR3 is 17 residues. V was clipped by 3 bases and J by 0 bases, with 15 bases between them. The CDR3, as DNA: TGTGCCAGCTCACCCCTCGGACGGTCAAGCTCCTACAATGAGCAGTTCTTC. This codes for CASSPLGRSSSYNEQFF.

The genes are TRBV29-1 and TRBJ2-7; D may match TRBD1 or TRBD2 (6 bases each). The length of the CDR3 is 12 residues. V was shortened by 4 bases and J by 6 bases, with 13 bases between the two germline ends. The germline V gene encodes CDR1 SQVTM and CDR2 ANQGSEA. CDR3: CSVAGAPLEQYF. CDR3 nucleotide sequence: TGCAGCGTTGCGGGGGCCCCCCTCGAGCAGTACTTC.

This chain links TRBV18 with TRBJ2-7; D remains ambiguous. This CDR3 contains 13 residues. V lost 4 bases to trimming and J lost 3 bases, with 10 bases between them. Germline-derived CDR1 and CDR2 are KGHSH and LQKENI. In DNA form, the CDR3 reads TGTGCCAGCTCACAAGACGCATACTACGAGCAGTACTTC. Its translation: CASSQDAYYEQYF.

The chain couples TRBV27 to TRBJ2-3; 14 nucleotides line up with TRBD2. With 5 bases clipped from V and 7 bases from J, the junction kept 5 bases outside the gene matches. Per germline, CDR1 MNHEY and CDR2 SMNVEV (reference sequence). The CDR3 covers 15 residues. CDR3 sequence reads: CASSPGTSGSNTQYF. The CDR3 bases are TGTGCCAGCAGTCCCGGGACTAGCGGGAGCAATACGCAGTATTTT.